This TCR beta chain was obtained from a study of blood T cell repertoires in COVID-19. Sequencing was performed with immunoSEQ multiplex PCR; in TCRdb, only in-frame clones are kept and a portion is missing. The data contain about 260,000 clones, approximately 90% of them singletons. The CDR3 spans 13 residues. Germline CDR1 MGHRA, CDR2 YSYEKL. Trimming cost V 2 bases and J 7 bases, with 9 bases left between them. The chain links TRBV4-1 to TRBJ1-5; D unresolved. What was sequenced was PBMCs or T cells enriched from blood (not recorded which). The sequence was collected from a woman between 25 and 40 years old with acute COVID-19. Here the CDR3 DNA reads TGCGCCAGCAGCCAATTGAGCTCACAGCCCCAGCATTTT. The encoded protein is CASSQLSSQPQHF.